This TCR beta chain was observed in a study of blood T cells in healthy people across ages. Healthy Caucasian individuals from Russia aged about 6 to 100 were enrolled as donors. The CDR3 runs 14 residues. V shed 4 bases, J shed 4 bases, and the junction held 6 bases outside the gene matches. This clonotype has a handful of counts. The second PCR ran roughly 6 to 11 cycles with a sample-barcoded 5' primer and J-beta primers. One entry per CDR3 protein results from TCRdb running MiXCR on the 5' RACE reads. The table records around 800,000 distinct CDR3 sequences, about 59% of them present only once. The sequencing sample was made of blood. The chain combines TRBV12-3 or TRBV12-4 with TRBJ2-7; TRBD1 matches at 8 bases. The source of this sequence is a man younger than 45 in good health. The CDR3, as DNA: TGTGCCAGCAGTTATTACAGGGGGTCTTACGAGCAGTACTTC. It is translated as CASSYYRGSYEQYF.